The clone carrying this T cell receptor (beta chain) was detected once. The data derive from a study of T cell changes during pregnancy in multiple sclerosis. Only in-frame clones appear in the TCRdb table, and some are missing; sequencing was by immunoSEQ multiplex PCR. The repertoire holds roughly 26,000 clones, about 88% seen once, with 16% in the top ten. In germline, CDR1 is SGHRS, CDR2 YFSETQ. The trim removed 1 base at V and 8 bases at J, leaving 8 bases unmatched. The CDR3 extends over 15 amino acids. This material consisted of CD8+ T cells from peripheral blood mononuclear cells, taken in the second trimester of pregnancy. The clonotype originates from a female donor with multiple sclerosis, enrolled in a pregnancy study. The chain carries TRBV5-1 and TRBJ2-4; TRBD2 agrees at 8 bases. CDR3 residues: CASSLSRGVIDIQYF. The DNA of the CDR3 is TGCGCCAGCAGCTTGTCGCGGGGGGTCATAGACATTCAGTACTTC.